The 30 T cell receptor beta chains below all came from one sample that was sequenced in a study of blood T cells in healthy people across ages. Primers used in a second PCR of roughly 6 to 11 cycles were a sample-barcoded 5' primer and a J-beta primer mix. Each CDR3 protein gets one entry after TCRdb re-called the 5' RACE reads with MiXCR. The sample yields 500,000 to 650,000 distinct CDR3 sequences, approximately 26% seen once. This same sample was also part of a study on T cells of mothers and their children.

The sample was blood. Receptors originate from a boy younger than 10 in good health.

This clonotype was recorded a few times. CDR3 nucleotide sequence: TGTGCCAGCAGCTTAGCTTTCAGGACAGGGGCGAACAATGAGCAGTTCTTC. Its translation: CASSLAFRTGANNEQFF. The chain recombines TRBV7-8 with TRBJ2-1; TRBD1 matches 9 bases. V lost 0 bases to trimming and J lost 5 bases; unmatched junction nucleotides: 8. The CDR3 covers 17 residues. Germline lookup yields CDR1 SGHVS and CDR2 FQNEAQ.

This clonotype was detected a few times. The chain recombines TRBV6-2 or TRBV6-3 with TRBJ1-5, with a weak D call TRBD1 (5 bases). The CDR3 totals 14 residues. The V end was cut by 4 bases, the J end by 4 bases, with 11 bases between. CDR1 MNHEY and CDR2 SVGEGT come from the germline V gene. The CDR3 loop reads CASSLWGENQPQHF. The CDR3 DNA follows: TGTGCCAGCAGTTTGTGGGGCGAGAATCAGCCCCAGCATTTT.

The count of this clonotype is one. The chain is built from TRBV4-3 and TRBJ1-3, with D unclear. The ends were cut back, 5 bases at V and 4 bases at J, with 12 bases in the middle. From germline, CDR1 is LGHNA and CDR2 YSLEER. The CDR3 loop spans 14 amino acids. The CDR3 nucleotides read TGCGCCAGCAGCGATCCAAAGAGAGGAAACACCATATATTTT. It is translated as CASSDPKRGNTIYF.

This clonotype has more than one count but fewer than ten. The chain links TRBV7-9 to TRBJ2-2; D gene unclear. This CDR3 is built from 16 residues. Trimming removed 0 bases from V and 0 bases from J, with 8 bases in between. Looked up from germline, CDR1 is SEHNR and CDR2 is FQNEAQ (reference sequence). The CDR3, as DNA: TGTGCCAGCAGCTTAGCACCACAAGCGAACACCGGGGAGCTGTTTTTT. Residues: CASSLAPQANTGELFF.

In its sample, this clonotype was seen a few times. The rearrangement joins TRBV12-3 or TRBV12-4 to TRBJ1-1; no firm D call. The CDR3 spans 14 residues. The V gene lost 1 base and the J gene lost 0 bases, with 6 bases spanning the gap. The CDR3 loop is CASSLDALNTEAFF. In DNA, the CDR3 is TGTGCCAGCAGTTTAGACGCCTTGAACACTGAAGCTTTCTTT.

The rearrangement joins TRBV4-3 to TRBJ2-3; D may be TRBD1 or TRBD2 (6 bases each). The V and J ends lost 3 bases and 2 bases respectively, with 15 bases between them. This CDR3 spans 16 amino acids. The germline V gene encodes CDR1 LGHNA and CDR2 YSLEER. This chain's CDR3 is CASSQSSGALTDTQYF. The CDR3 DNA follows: TGCGCCAGCAGCCAGTCCTCGGGGGCACTCACAGATACGCAGTATTTT.

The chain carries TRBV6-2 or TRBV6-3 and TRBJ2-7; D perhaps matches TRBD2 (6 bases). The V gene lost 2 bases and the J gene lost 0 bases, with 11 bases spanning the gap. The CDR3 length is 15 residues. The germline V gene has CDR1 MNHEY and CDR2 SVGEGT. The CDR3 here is CASSYSGLPSYEQYF. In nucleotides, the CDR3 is TGTGCCAGCAGTTACAGCGGGTTGCCCTCCTACGAGCAGTACTTC.

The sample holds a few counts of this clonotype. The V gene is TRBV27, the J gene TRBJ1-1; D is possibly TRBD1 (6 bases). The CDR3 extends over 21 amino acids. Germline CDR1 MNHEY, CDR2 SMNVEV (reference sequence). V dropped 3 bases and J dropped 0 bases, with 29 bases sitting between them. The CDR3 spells CASSFTSSGGLGVRMNTEAFF. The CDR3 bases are TGTGCCAGCAGTTTCACATCCTCTGGGGGGCTCGGGGTCAGGATGAACACTGAAGCTTTCTTT.

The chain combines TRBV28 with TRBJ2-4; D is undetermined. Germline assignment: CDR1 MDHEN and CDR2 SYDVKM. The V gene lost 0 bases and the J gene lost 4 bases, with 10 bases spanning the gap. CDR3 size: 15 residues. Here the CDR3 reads CASSLWGSPKNIQYF. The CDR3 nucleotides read TGTGCCAGCAGTTTATGGGGTTCTCCAAAAAACATTCAGTACTTC.

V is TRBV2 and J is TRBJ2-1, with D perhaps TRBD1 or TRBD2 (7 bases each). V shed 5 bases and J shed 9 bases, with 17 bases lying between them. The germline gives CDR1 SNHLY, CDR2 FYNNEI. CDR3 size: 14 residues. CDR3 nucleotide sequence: TGTGCCAGCAGTACCGACAGGGAGGGCGGTGAGCAGTTCTTC. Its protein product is CASSTDREGGEQFF.

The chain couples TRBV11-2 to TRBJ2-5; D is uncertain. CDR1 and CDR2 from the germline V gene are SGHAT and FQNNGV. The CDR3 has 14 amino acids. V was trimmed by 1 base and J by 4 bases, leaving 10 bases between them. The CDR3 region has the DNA TGTGCCAGCAGCTTAGTCCCGGGCGTAGAGACCCAGTACTTC. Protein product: CASSLVPGVETQYF.

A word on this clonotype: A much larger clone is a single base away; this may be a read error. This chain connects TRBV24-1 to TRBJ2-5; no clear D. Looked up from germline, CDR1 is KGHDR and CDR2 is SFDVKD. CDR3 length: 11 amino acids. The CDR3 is CATCDRETQYF. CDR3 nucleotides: TGTGCCACCTGTGATCGGGAGACCCAGTACTTC.

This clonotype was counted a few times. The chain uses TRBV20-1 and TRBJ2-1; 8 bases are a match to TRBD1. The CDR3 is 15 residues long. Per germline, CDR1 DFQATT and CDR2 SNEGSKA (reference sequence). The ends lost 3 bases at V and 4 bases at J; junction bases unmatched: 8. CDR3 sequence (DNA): TGCAGTGCTAGTGTCCCAGGGGGCCAGTACAATGAGCAGTTCTTC. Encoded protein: CSASVPGGQYNEQFF.

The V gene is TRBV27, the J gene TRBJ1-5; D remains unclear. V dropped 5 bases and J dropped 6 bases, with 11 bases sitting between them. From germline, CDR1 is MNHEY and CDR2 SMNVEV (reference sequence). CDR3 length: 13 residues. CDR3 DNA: TGTGCCAGCAGTAGCGGGTTAGGTCAGCCCCAGCATTTT. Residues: CASSSGLGQPQHF.

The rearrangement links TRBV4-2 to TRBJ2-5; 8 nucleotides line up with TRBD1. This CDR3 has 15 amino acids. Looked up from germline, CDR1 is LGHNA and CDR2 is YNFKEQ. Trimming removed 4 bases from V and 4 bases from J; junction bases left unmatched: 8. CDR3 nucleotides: TGTGCCAGCAGCCGGTCGACAGGGGATTCAGAGACCCAGTACTTC. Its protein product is CASSRSTGDSETQYF.

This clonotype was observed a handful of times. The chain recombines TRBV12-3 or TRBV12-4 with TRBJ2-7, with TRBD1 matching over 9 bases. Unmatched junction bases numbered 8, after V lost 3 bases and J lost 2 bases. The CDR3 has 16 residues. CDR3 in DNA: TGTGCCAGCAGTTTGCCCACAGGGGGCTCACCCTACGAGCAGTACTTC. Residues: CASSLPTGGSPYEQYF.

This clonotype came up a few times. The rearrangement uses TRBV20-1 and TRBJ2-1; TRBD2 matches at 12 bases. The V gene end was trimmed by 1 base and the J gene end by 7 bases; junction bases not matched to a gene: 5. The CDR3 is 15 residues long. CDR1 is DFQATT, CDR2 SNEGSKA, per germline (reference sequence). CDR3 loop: CSARGTSGMDNEQFF. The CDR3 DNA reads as TGCAGTGCTAGAGGGACTAGCGGGATGGATAATGAGCAGTTCTTC.

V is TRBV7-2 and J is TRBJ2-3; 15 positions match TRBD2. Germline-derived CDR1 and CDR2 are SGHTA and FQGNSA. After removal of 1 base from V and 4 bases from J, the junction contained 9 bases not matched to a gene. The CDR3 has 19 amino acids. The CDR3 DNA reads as TGTGCCAGCAGCTTAGTAACAGGGACTAGCGGGAGGAGGTCAGATACGCAGTATTTT. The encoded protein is CASSLVTGTSGRRSDTQYF.

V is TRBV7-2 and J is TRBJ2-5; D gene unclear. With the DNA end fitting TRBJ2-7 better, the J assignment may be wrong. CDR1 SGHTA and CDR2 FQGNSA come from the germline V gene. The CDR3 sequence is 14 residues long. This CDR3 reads CASSLEGPAYEQYF. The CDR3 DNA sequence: TGTGCCAGCAGCTTAGAAGGGCCAGCCTACGAGCAGTACTTC.

The CDR3 spells CASSSLPSGGYNEQFF. The CDR3 region has the DNA TGTGCCAGCAGTTCTCTCCCTAGCGGGGGTTACAATGAGCAGTTCTTC. The gene calls are TRBV6-5 and TRBJ2-1, with 10 bases that match TRBD2. The junction had 7 bases not matched to a gene; V was cut back by 4 bases and J by 4 bases. Germline lookup yields CDR1 MNHEY and CDR2 SVGAGI. CDR3 length equals 16 residues.

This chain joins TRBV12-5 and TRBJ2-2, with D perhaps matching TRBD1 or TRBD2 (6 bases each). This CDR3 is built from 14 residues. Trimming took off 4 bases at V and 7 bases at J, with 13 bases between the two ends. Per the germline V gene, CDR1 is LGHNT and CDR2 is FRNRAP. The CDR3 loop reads CASGSPEGGGELFF. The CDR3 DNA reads TGTGCTAGTGGTTCGCCAGAGGGGGGCGGGGAGCTGTTTTTT.

The CDR3, as DNA: TGTGCCAGCAGCTTGTACGGTAGCGGGAGCTACGAGCAGTACTTC. It codes for CASSLYGSGSYEQYF. The genes are TRBV5-6 and TRBJ2-7; 9 bases match TRBD2. The CDR3 has 15 amino acids. Germline CDR1 SGHDT, CDR2 YYEEEE. J lost 3 bases, V lost 1 base, and 5 bases had no gene match.

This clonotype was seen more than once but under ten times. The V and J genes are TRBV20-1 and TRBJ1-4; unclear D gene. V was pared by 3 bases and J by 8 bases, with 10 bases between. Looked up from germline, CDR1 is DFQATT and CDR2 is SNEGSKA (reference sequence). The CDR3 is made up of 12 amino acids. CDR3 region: CSASYAREKLFF. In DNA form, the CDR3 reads TGCAGTGCTAGTTATGCCCGAGAAAAACTGTTTTTT.

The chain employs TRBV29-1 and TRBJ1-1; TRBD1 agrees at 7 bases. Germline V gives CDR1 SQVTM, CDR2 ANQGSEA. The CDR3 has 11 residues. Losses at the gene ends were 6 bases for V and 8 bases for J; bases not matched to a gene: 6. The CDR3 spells CSVDRTAEAFF. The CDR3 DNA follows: TGCAGCGTGGACAGGACCGCAGAAGCTTTCTTT.

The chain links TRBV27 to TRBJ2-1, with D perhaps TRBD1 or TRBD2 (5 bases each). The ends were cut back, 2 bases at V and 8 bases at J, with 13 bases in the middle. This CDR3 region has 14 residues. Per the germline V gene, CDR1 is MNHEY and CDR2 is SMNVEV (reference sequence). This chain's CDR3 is CASSLRGPSHEQFF. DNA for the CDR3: TGTGCCAGCAGTTTACGGGGACCGTCCCATGAGCAGTTCTTC.

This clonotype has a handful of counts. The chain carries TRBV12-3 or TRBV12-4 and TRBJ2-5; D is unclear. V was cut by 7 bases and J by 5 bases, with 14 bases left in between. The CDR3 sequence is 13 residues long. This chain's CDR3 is CASTVGYGETQYF. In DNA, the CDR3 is TGTGCCAGCACTGTAGGCTACGGGGAGACCCAGTACTTC.

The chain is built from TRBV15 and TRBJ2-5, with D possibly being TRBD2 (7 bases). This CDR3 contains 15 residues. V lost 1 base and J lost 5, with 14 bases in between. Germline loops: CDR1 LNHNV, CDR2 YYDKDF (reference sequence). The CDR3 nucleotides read TGTGCCACCAGCAGAGCGCGGGGGCTGGATGAGACCCAGTACTTC. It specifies CATSRARGLDETQYF.

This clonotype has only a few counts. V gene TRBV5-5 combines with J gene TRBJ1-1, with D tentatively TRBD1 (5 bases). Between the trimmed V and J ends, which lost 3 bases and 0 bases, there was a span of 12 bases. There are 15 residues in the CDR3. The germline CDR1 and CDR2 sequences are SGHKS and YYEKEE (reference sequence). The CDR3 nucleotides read TGTGCCAGCAGCTCGGGGGGAATAATGAACACTGAAGCTTTCTTT. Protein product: CASSSGGIMNTEAFF.

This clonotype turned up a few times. The CDR3 DNA is TGTGCCAGCAGTTATACCGGGACTAGCGGGAGGTACGAGCAGTACTTC. The encoded protein is CASSYTGTSGRYEQYF. The chain combines TRBV6-6 with TRBJ2-7; 15 bases agree with TRBD2. Germline V gene lookup returns CDR1 MNHNY and CDR2 SVGAGI (reference sequence). The CDR3 has 16 residues. J was trimmed by 4 bases and V by 3 bases; bases with no gene match: 4.

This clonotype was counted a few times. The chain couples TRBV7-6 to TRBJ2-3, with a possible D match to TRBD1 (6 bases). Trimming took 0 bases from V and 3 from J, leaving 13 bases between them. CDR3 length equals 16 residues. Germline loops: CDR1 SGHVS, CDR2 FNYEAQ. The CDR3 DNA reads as TGTGCCAGCAGCTTAGCGACAGGTTCCCATACAGATACGCAGTATTTT. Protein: CASSLATGSHTDTQYF.